Listed below are T cell receptor beta chains from one sample, sequenced in a study of T-cell reconstitution after alpha-beta-depleted transplantation in children. From the PCR reads, TCRdb called clonotypes with MiXCR, one entry per CDR3 protein. The top ten clones hold 0.9% to 1.2% of a sample with hundreds of thousands of distinct CDR3 sequences, around a sixth of them seen once. The source was PBMCs from the stem cell graft donor, collected from the stem cell graft. The source is a human donor who donated a stem cell graft to a child with acute myeloid leukemia. Each CDR3 is given with its conserved first and last residue. The order of the fields is V gene, clone size, J gene, D gene, CDR3 protein, CDR3 DNA. D genes are given only for firm matches. For some rows the clone size is stated as once, few or many, or as a class when expanded; others skip it.

>TRBV30|-|TRBJ2-2|TRBD1
CAWSVGTGGTGELFF
TGTGCCTGGAGTGTTGGGACAGGGGGCACCGGGGAGCTGTTTTTT
>TRBV4-3|few|TRBJ2-5|-
CASSQESGAGETQYF
TGCGCCAGCAGCCAAGAATCAGGGGCAGGGGAGACCCAGTACTTC
>TRBV9|-|TRBJ2-5|-
CASNPSGRDQETQYF
TGTGCCAGCAATCCCTCAGGTCGGGACCAAGAGACCCAGTACTTC
>TRBV7-9|few|TRBJ1-6|-
CASSLGQGSNSPLHF
TGTGCCAGCAGCTTAGGGCAGGGAAGTAATTCACCCCTCCACTTT
>TRBV6-4|-|TRBJ2-1|TRBD1
CASSEGTGAYNEQFF
TGTGCCAGCAGTGAAGGGACAGGGGCCTACAATGAGCAGTTCTTC
>TRBV5-1|-|TRBJ2-5|TRBD1
CASSFRTGEGQQTQYF
TGCGCCAGCAGCTTCCGGACAGGGGAGGGTCAGCAGACCCAGTACTTC
>TRBV6-2/TRBV6-3|-|TRBJ2-1|-
CASSYGLNEQFF
TGTGCCAGCAGTTACGGATTAAATGAGCAGTTCTTC
>TRBV20-1|many|TRBJ1-5|TRBD1
CSARPDRAPNQPQHF
TGCAGTGCCAGACCGGACAGGGCCCCGAATCAGCCCCAGCATTTT
>TRBV20-1|few|TRBJ2-4|TRBD1
CSALETGGIQYF
TGCAGTGCTCTAGAGACAGGGGGCATTCAGTACTTC
>TRBV5-1|-|TRBJ2-4|TRBD1
CASRSGDSSTKNIQYF
TGCGCCAGCCGATCAGGGGACAGCTCAACCAAAAACATTCAGTACTTC
>TRBV20-1|many|TRBJ2-7|-
CSAIPPEAYEQYF
TGCAGTGCTATACCCCCTGAGGCCTACGAGCAGTACTTC
>TRBV20-1|-|TRBJ1-4|-
CSAGTYQGNEKLFF
TGCAGTGCTGGAACCTACCAGGGTAATGAAAAACTGTTTTTT
>TRBV10-3|few|TRBJ2-5|-
CAISLDSRQETQYF
TGTGCCATCAGCCTCGACTCTCGGCAAGAGACCCAGTACTTC
>TRBV5-1|few|TRBJ1-1|TRBD1
CASNLGQVGGQEAFF
TGCGCCAGCAACCTTGGACAGGTCGGGGGCCAAGAAGCTTTCTTT
>TRBV29-1|many|TRBJ1-1|-
CSVERGMNTEAFF
TGCAGCGTTGAAAGGGGGATGAACACTGAAGCTTTCTTT
>TRBV7-9|many|TRBJ2-7|TRBD1
CASSPKGVTGWSEQYF
TGTGCCAGCAGCCCGAAAGGCGTGACAGGGTGGTCCGAGCAGTACTTC
>TRBV28|-|TRBJ1-2|-
CASSLTGLNYGYTF
TGTGCCAGCAGTCTTACAGGGCTCAACTATGGCTACACCTTC
>TRBV20-1|few|TRBJ1-2|TRBD1
CSARSEGTGASGGYTF
TGCAGTGCTAGAAGTGAGGGGACAGGGGCATCGGGAGGCTACACCTTC
>TRBV7-2|few|TRBJ2-6|-
CASSLQAQHSGANVLTF
TGTGCCAGCAGCTTACAGGCACAACATTCTGGGGCCAACGTCCTGACTTTC
>TRBV24-1|many|TRBJ2-3|-
CATSDYQGYAQYF
TGTGCCACCAGTGATTACCAGGGTTATGCGCAGTATTTT
>TRBV7-2|many|TRBJ1-5|-
CASSLGANNQPQHF
TGTGCCAGCAGCTTAGGGGCCAACAATCAGCCCCAGCATTTT
>TRBV20-1|-|TRBJ2-4|TRBD2
CCANPPGGLAKNIQYF
TGCTGTGCTAATCCCCCGGGGGGATTAGCCAAAAACATTCAGTACTTC
>TRBV20-1|many|TRBJ1-5|-
CSARGGAGDQPQHF
TGCAGTGCTAGAGGGGGGGCCGGCGATCAGCCCCAGCATTTT
>TRBV12-3/TRBV12-4|few|TRBJ1-2|-
CASSGGGWRGYTF
TGTGCCAGCAGTGGGGGGGGATGGCGTGGCTACACCTTC
>TRBV5-1|-|TRBJ2-2|-
CASKGPGITGELFF
TGCGCCAGCAAGGGGCCAGGGATCACCGGGGAGCTGTTTTTT
>TRBV29-1|many|TRBJ2-2|TRBD1
CSVVRDRGTGELFF
TGCAGCGTTGTGAGGGACAGGGGTACCGGGGAGCTGTTTTTT
>TRBV12-3/TRBV12-4|few|TRBJ1-1|-
CASSLESGAFF
TGTGCCAGCAGCCTCGAGTCCGGAGCTTTCTTT
>TRBV6-2/TRBV6-3|once|TRBJ1-4|TRBD1
CASSSAGTGGEKLFF
TGTGCCAGCAGTTCCGCCGGGACAGGTGGGGAAAAACTGTTTTTT
>TRBV29-1|many|TRBJ2-1|TRBD1
CSVEEGDRVRFF
TGCAGCGTTGAAGAAGGGGACAGGGTACGGTTCTTC
>TRBV5-1|-|TRBJ2-1|-
CASIWEGDPNEQFF
TGCGCCAGCATCTGGGAAGGGGATCCCAATGAGCAGTTCTTC
>TRBV24-1|many|TRBJ2-1|TRBD1
CATSAMTGDNEQFF
TGTGCCACCAGTGCTATGACAGGGGACAATGAGCAGTTCTTC
>TRBV3-1|-|TRBJ2-1|TRBD2
CASSQDYERGGVNEQFF
TGTGCCAGCAGCCAAGATTATGAGCGGGGGGGAGTCAATGAGCAGTTCTTC
>TRBV24-1|many|TRBJ2-1|-
CATSASDWGHEQFF
TGTGCCACCAGTGCTTCGGACTGGGGACATGAGCAGTTCTTC
>TRBV15|-|TRBJ1-6|-
CATSSGVWDSPLHF
TGTGCCACCAGCAGTGGGGTTTGGGATTCACCCCTCCACTTT
>TRBV6-5|-|TRBJ1-1|-
CASSYLERTEAFF
TGTGCCAGCAGTTACTTAGAACGGACTGAAGCTTTCTTT